The source of this T cell receptor beta chain is a study of immune cell composition in non-small cell lung cancer. Normal lung sampling was at least 3 cm from the tumour, as distant as possible. Libraries were prepared by immunoSEQ multiplex PCR; TCRdb keeps only in-frame clonotypes and omits some of them. The sample gives more than 4,000 clones, roughly 72% of which show up once; roughly 13% is in the top ten. Findings of the study overall: Clones >0.5% enriched in tumour were rarer in adenocarcinoma (around 33%) than squamous (roughly 80%). Smoking pack-years did not significantly correlate with tumour TCR-beta clonality.

A word on this clone: Its matching antigen is unknown.

The TCR comes from a human donor with non-small cell lung cancer. Source material: non-adjacent lung tissue.

The chain's CDR3 is CATTGGKSYEQYF. In nucleotides, the CDR3 is TGTGCCACCACCGGAGGGAAGTCCTACGAGCAGTACTTC. The genes are TRBV6-5 and TRBJ2-7; TRBD2 might be the D (6 bases). The V end lost 10 bases, the J end lost 1 base, and 14 bases lay between the germline ends. Germline V gene data show CDR1 as MNHEY and CDR2 as SVGAGI. The CDR3 consists of 13 residues.